The rows below give T cell receptor beta chains drawn from one sample of a study of shared clonotypes between healthy human individuals. Data came from immunoSEQ multiplex PCR; TCRdb stores just in-frame clones and leaves some out. The sample contains fewer than 600,000 clones, more than 65% of which appear only once. Sequencing input: PBMCs. The origin of the receptors is a woman aged 40 to 50 in good health. Some clones in this sample may be carry-over from other donors' samples. The CDR3 runs from the conserved cysteine through the conserved F or W. Where a row states a size, it is once, few, many or the class of an expanded clone; other rows omit it.

V	size	J	CDR3
TRBV27	.	TRBJ2-7	CASSLEATGLGGEQYF
TRBV29-1	once	TRBJ2-2	CSVGTGGGTGELFF
TRBV29-1	.	TRBJ2-1	CSVERGSGSSYNEQFF
TRBV28	.	TRBJ2-7	CASSLGPTYEQYF
TRBV29-1	.	TRBJ2-1	CSVSVTSYNEQFF
TRBV5-6	.	TRBJ2-7	CASTLSYEQYF
TRBV18	.	TRBJ1-5	CASSPQGPDQPQHF
TRBV4-2	.	TRBJ2-2	CASSQVSGRFTGELFF
TRBV6-1	.	TRBJ1-5	CASSFGLYSNQPQHF
TRBV6-6	once	.	CASSYTYEQYF
TRBV2	once	TRBJ2-5	CASRGQETQYF
TRBV7-7	.	TRBJ2-1	CASSSGSGAGDEQFF
TRBV10-1	once	TRBJ2-7	CASSAGQSYEQYF
TRBV4-1	.	TRBJ2-5	CASSHSRGETQYF
TRBV12-2	many	TRBJ2-1	CASRCRLAGYEQFF
TRBV10-1	.	TRBJ1-1	CASSESGWTEAFF
TRBV30	.	TRBJ2-7	CAWAGQNSYEQYF
TRBV27	.	TRBJ2-1	CASSPPGGGRAHEQFF
TRBV19	.	TRBJ2-2	CASSPGPNTGELFF
TRBV18	.	TRBJ2-7	CASSPGGQGTGTPPYEQYF
TRBV4-1	.	TRBJ1-1	CASSQVLRTGSAFF
TRBV25-1	few	TRBJ1-4	CASSDPRGSNEKLFF
TRBV6-1	once	TRBJ2-7	CASSEGVGTYEQYF
TRBV14	.	TRBJ2-5	CASSQEPRGTQYF
TRBV30	.	TRBJ2-7	CAWSVQVQGEQYF
TRBV18	.	TRBJ1-3	CASSPSTAHSGNTIYF
TRBV7-9	.	TRBJ2-7	CASSLGWGPTSYEQYF
TRBV28	.	TRBJ1-2	CASSFAAGLGYTF
TRBV13	.	TRBJ2-3	CASSLGLAGGPTDTQYF
TRBV11-2	.	TRBJ2-3	CASSFGVESPDTQYF
TRBV5-1	.	TRBJ1-1	CASSLGSGGNTEAFF
TRBV5-5	.	TRBJ2-7	CASSLVQGLPSYEQYF
TRBV5-4	.	TRBJ2-5	CASSFGQGPQETQYF
TRBV27	.	TRBJ1-5	CASSSFASGGNQPQHF
TRBV5-1	.	TRBJ2-5	CASSLGRGAGETQYF
TRBV15	.	.	CATRAGAGLYEQYF
TRBV10-3	.	TRBJ2-1	CAISESRELGLF
TRBV5-1	.	TRBJ2-3	CASSLVGASTDTQYF
TRBV10-1	.	TRBJ2-2	CASSETGDGTGELFF
TRBV5-1	.	TRBJ2-5	CASSFGGSEETQYF
TRBV15	.	TRBJ1-5	CATQTGINQPQHF
TRBV5-1	.	TRBJ2-5	CASSGSGTSEETQYF
TRBV15	.	TRBJ2-2	CATSRDDRETGELFF
TRBV5-8	.	TRBJ1-2	CASSLRTGQGGGYTF
TRBV5-5	.	TRBJ2-7	CASSFPAGASSYEQYF
TRBV19	.	TRBJ2-3	CASLRRDTDTQYF